This TCR beta chain was identified during a study of blood T cell repertoires in COVID-19. Study at large: From the United States, Italy and Spain came samples of acute and convalescent COVID-19. PBMCs, B-cell-depleted T cells, or T cells provided the cDNA or gDNA that made up the material.

TCRdb's table, derived via immunoSEQ multiplex PCR, lists solely in-frame clones and lacks some. The profile shows 150,000 or so clones, around nine tenths of them singletons. Germline lookup yields CDR1 SGHRS and CDR2 YFSETQ. This CDR3 spans 13 amino acids. V was pared by 2 bases and J by 6 bases, with 9 bases between. Sequencing was done on a sample of peripheral blood. The TCR comes from a woman aged 55-70 years with acute or convalescent COVID-19. The chain is built from TRBV5-1 and TRBJ2-1; a weak D match, TRBD1 (5 bases). The CDR3 DNA follows: TGCGCCAGCAGCTTCGAAGGGGCCAATGAGCAGTTCTTC. It encodes CASSFEGANEQFF.